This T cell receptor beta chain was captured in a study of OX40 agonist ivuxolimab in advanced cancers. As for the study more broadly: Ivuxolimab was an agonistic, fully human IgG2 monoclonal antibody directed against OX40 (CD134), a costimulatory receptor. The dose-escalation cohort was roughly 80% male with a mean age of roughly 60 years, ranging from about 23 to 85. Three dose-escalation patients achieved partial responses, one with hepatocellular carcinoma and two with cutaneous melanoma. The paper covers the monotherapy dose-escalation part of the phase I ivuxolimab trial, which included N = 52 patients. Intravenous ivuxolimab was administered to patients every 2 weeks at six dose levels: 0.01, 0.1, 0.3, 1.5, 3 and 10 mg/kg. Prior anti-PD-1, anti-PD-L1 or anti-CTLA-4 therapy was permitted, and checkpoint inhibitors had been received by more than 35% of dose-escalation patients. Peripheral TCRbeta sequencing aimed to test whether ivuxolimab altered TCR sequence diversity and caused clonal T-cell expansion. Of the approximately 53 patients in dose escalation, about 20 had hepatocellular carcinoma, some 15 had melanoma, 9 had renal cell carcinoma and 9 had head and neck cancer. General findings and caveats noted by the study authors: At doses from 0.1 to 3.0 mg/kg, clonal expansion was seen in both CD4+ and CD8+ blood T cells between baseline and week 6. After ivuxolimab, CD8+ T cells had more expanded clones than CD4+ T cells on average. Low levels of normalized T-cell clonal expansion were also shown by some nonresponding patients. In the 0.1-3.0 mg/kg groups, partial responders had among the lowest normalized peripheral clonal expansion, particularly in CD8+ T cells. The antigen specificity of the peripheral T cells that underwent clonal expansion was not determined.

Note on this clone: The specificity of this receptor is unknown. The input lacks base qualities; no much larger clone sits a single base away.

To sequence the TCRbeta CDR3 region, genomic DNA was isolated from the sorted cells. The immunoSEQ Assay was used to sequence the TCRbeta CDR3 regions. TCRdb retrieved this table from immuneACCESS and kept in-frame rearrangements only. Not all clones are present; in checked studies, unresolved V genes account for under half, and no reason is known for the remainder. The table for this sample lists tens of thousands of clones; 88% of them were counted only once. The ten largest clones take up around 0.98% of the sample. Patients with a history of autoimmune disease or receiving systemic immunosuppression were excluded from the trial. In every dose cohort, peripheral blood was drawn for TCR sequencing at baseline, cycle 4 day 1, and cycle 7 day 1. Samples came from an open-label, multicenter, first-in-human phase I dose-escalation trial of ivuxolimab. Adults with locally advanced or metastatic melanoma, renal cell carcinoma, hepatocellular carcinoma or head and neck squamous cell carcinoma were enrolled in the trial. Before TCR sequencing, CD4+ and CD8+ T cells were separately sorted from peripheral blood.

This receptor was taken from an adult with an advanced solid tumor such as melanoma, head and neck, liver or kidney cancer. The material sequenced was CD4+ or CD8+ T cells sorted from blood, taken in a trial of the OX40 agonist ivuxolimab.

CDR3 protein: CASSLGLAGVGYEQYF. The nucleotide sequence reads as follows: TGCGCCAGCAGCTTGGGACTAGCGGGAGTGGGGTACGAGCAGTACTTC. The chain couples TRBV5-1 to TRBJ2-7; 12 central bases correspond to TRBD2. The junction shows trimming of 0 bases on V and 4 bases on J, and the gene matches do not reach 5 bases of it. The germline V gene specifies SGHRS as CDR1 and YFSETQ as CDR2. The CDR3 sequence holds 16 residues, the cysteine and phenylalanine included. Only the CDR3 DNA is retained, 48 bases long and in frame from the first base. When the CDR3 is completed using the reference TRBV5-1 and TRBJ2-7 genes on either side, the full variable domain is KAGVTQTPRYLIKTRGQQVTLSCSPISGHRSVSWYQQTPGQGLQFLFEYFSETQRNKGNFPGRFSGRQFSNSRSEMNVSTLELGDSALYLCASSLGLAGVGYEQYFGPGTRLTVT.